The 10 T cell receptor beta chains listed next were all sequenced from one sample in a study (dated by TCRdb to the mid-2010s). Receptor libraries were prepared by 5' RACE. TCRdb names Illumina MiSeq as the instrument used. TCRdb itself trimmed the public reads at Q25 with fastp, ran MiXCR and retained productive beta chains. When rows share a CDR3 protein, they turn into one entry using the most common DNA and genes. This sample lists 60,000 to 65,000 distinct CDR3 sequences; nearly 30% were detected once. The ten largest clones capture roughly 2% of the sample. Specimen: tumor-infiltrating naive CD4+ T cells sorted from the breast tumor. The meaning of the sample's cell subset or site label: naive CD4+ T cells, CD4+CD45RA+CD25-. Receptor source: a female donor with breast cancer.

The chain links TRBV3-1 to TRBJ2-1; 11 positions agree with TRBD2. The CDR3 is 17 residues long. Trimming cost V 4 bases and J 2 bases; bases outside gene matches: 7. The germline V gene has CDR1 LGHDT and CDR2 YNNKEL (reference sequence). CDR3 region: CASSRLAGRNTYNEQFF. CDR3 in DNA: TGTGCCAGCAGCCGACTAGCGGGAAGGAATACCTACAATGAGCAGTTCTTC.

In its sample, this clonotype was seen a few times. CDR3 nucleotide sequence: TGTGCCAGCAGCTTGACAGGGTCCTTTTACGAGCAGTACTTC. Translation gives CASSLTGSFYEQYF. The gene calls are TRBV7-2 and TRBJ2-7; 7 bases match TRBD1. Germline V gene lookup returns CDR1 SGHTA and CDR2 FQGNSA. This CDR3 comprises 14 residues. V was clipped by 3 bases and J by 4 bases; unmatched bases: 6.

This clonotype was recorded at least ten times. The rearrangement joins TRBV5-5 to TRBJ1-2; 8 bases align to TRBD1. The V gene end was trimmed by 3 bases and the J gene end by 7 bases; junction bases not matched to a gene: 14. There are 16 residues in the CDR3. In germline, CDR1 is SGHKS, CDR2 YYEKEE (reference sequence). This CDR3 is CASSSSRDRRLGGYTF. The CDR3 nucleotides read TGTGCCAGCAGCTCAAGCCGGGACAGGCGATTGGGTGGCTACACCTTC.

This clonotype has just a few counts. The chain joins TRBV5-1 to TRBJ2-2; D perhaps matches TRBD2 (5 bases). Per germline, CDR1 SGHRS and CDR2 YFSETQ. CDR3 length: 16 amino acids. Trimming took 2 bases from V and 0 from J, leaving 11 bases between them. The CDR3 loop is CASSFTAAANTGELFF. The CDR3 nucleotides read TGCGCCAGCAGCTTCACAGCGGCCGCGAACACCGGGGAGCTGTTTTTT.

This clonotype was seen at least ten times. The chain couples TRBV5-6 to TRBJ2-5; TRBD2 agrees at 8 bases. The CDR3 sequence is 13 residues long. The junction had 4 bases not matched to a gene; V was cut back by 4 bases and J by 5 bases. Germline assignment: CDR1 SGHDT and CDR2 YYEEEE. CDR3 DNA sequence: TGTGCCAGCAGCCGACCTAGCGGGGAGACCCAGTACTTC. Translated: CASSRPSGETQYF.

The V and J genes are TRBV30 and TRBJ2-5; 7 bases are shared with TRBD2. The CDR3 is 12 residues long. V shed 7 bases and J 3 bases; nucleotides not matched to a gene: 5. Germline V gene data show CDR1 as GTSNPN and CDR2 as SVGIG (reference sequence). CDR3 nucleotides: TGTGCCTTTACGCTAGCGGAAGAGACCCAGTACTTC. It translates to CAFTLAEETQYF.

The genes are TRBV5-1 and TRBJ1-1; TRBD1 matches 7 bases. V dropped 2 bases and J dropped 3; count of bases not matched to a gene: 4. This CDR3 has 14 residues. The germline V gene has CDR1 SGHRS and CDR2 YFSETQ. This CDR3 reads CASSLRGRDTEAFF. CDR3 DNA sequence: TGCGCCAGCAGCTTAAGGGGGCGCGACACTGAAGCTTTCTTT. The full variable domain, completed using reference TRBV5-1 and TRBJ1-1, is KAGVTQTPRYLIKTRGQQVTLSCSPISGHRSVSWYQQTPGQGLQFLFEYFSETQRNKGNFPGRFSGRQFSNSRSEMNVSTLELGDSALYLCASSLRGRDTEAFFGQGTRLTVV.

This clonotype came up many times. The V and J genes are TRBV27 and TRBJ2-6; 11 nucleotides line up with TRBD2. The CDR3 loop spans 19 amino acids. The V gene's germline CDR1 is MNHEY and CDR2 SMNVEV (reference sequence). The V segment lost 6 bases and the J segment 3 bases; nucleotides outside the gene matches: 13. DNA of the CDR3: TGTGCCAGCAGATCACTTACTAGCGGGAGCGCGGGTGGGGCCAACGTCCTGACTTTC. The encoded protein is CASRSLTSGSAGGANVLTF.

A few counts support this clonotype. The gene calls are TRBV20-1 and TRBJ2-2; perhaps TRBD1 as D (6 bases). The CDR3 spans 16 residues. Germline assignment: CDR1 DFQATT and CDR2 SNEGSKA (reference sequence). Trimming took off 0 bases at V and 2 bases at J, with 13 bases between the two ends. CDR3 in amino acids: CSARDMGRGNTGELFF. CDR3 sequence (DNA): TGCAGTGCTAGAGATATGGGCAGGGGAAACACCGGGGAGCTGTTTTTT.

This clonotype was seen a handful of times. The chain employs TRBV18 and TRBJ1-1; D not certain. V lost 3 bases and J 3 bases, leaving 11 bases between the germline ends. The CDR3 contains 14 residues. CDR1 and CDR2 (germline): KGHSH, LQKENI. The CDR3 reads CASSPAGLDTEAFF. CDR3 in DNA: TGTGCCAGCTCACCCGCCGGGCTTGACACTGAAGCTTTCTTT.